Listed below are T cell receptor beta chains from one sample, sequenced in a study of T cells in narcolepsy. Libraries were prepared by immunoSEQ multiplex PCR; TCRdb keeps only in-frame clonotypes and omits some of them. The sample has 30,000 to 40,000 clones, more than 75% seen once; the top ten hold around 2%. The specimen sequenced was memory (CD45RA-) CD4+ T cells from blood. These receptors were collected from a human donor in good health. The CDR3 runs from the conserved cysteine through the conserved F or W. D genes are given only for firm matches. Clone sizes are given selectively: once, few, many, or a class where the clone is expanded.

CDR3 protein,CDR3 DNA,clone size,D gene,V gene,J gene
CASSLRRLRGNTGELFF,TGTGCCAGCAGCTTAAGAAGGCTGCGGGGGAACACCGGGGAGCTGTTTTTT,NA,NA,TRBV7-2,TRBJ2-2
CASRPEQGAGETQYF,TGTGCCAGCAGACCGGAACAGGGGGCCGGGGAGACCCAGTACTTC,NA,TRBD1,TRBV11-3,TRBJ2-5
CASSPGHTIYF,TGTGCCAGCTCACCCGGTCACACCATATATTTT,NA,NA,TRBV18,TRBJ1-3
CASTPDMYQPQHF,TGTGCCAGCACCCCAGATATGTATCAGCCCCAGCATTTT,once,NA,TRBV2,TRBJ1-5
CAIRGTSGGQTNTGELFF,TGTGCCATCAGGGGGACTAGCGGGGGCCAAACGAACACCGGGGAGCTGTTTTTT,NA,TRBD2,TRBV10-3,TRBJ2-2
CASSLSRTETQYF,TGTGCCAGCAGTCTGTCCCGTACCGAGACCCAGTACTTC,NA,NA,TRBV6-1,TRBJ2-5
CASSVGSLGNTEAFF,TGTGCCAGCAGCGTAGGGTCCCTCGGGAACACTGAAGCTTTCTTT,NA,NA,TRBV9,TRBJ1-1
CASSLTGHTNTGELFF,TGTGCCAGTAGTCTTACGGGACATACGAACACCGGGGAGCTGTTTTTT,NA,NA,TRBV19,TRBJ2-2
CASSHISLGQYQFF,TGCGCCAGCAGTCACATCTCACTAGGACAGTACCAGTTCTTC,NA,NA,TRBV23-1,TRBJ2-1
CACARQPNEKLFF,TGTGCCTGTGCACGCCAGCCGAATGAAAAACTGTTTTTT,NA,NA,TRBV30,TRBJ1-4
CASSVSAGVSNSPLHF,TGTGCCAGCAGCGTATCGGCAGGGGTCAGCAATTCACCCCTCCACTTT,NA,NA,TRBV9,TRBJ1-6
CASSVSLDSPQHF,TGCGCCAGCAGTGTCAGCCTCGATTCGCCCCAGCATTTT,NA,NA,TRBV10-1,TRBJ1-5
CASAPGPGGTDTQYF,TGTGCCAGCGCGCCGGGGCCAGGGGGGACAGATACGCAGTATTTT,few,NA,TRBV11-2,TRBJ2-3
CATSRDRGQGEQFF,TGTGCCACCAGCAGAGACCGGGGGCAGGGTGAGCAGTTCTTC,NA,NA,TRBV15,TRBJ2-1
CAISEPGSSTDTQYF,TGTGCCATCAGTGAACCGGGTTCTAGCACAGATACGCAGTATTTT,once,NA,TRBV10-3,TRBJ2-3
CASSRASTGKETQYF,TGTGCCAGTAGCCGGGCCTCGACAGGGAAAGAGACCCAGTACTTC,NA,TRBD1,TRBV19,TRBJ2-5
CASSLDSSSYNEQFF,TGCGCCAGCAGCCTGGACAGCAGCTCCTACAATGAGCAGTTCTTC,NA,NA,TRBV5-1,TRBJ2-1
CAYSSSTDTQYF,TGTGCGTATAGTTCTAGCACAGATACGCAGTATTTT,NA,NA,TRBV30,TRBJ2-3
CASSQVSGYTF,TGCGCCAGCAGCCAAGTGTCGGGCTACACCTTC,NA,NA,TRBV4-1,TRBJ1-2
CASSVGNRGHQPQHF,TGTGCCAGCAGTGTGGGGAACAGGGGACATCAGCCCCAGCATTTT,NA,TRBD1,TRBV6-1,TRBJ1-5
CASSPTIGQSSSGANVLTF,TGTGCCAGCTCACCAACGATTGGACAGTCATCCTCTGGGGCCAACGTCCTGACTTTC,NA,NA,TRBV18,TRBJ2-6
CASSVAPGDQGTDTQYF,TGTGCCAGCAGCGTAGCCCCAGGCGATCAGGGCACAGATACGCAGTATTTT,NA,NA,TRBV9,TRBJ2-3
CASSLGQNNEKLFF,TGCGCCAGCAGCTTGGGGCAGAACAATGAAAAACTGTTTTTT,NA,NA,TRBV5-1,TRBJ1-4
CASSLLAGNTEAFF,TGTGCCAGCAGCTTATTAGCAGGGAACACTGAAGCTTTCTTT,NA,NA,TRBV11-3,TRBJ1-1
CASSYRGTGGDGYTF,TGTGCCAGCAGTTACCGCGGGACAGGGGGCGACGGCTACACCTTC,NA,TRBD1,TRBV6-5,TRBJ1-2